A selection of T cell receptor beta chains follows, all from one sample in a study of T cells in Graves' hyperthyroidism and ophthalmopathy. Via MiXCR, TCRdb re-called the multiplex PCR reads, giving one row per CDR3 protein. The sample has roughly 380,000 distinct CDR3 sequences; roughly 14% are singletons. Sequenced sample: blood. The receptors come from an older woman with Graves' hyperthyroidism. The CDR3 runs from the conserved cysteine through the conserved F or W. Each record gives: clone size, D gene, J gene, V gene, CDR3 DNA, CDR3 protein. The D gene is left open where the match is weak. Clone size appears in some rows only: once, few, many, or a class for an expanded clone.

clone size: many; D gene: TRBD2; J gene: TRBJ2-3; V gene: TRBV2; CDR3 DNA: TGTGCCAGTAGTAGCGCGGGAGTTGGAGATACGCAGTATTTT; CDR3 protein: CASSSAGVGDTQYF
clone size: .; D gene: .; J gene: TRBJ2-7; V gene: TRBV18; CDR3 DNA: TGTGCCAGCTCACCCCAGGGGGGGCGCTACGAGCAGTACTTC; CDR3 protein: CASSPQGGRYEQYF
clone size: many; D gene: TRBD1; J gene: TRBJ2-2; V gene: TRBV2; CDR3 DNA: TGTGCCAGCATGTTATTGGGACAGAAAAACACCGGGGAGCTGTTTTTT; CDR3 protein: CASMLLGQKNTGELFF
clone size: .; D gene: .; J gene: TRBJ1-2; V gene: TRBV12-3/TRBV12-4; CDR3 DNA: TGTGCCAGCAGTGAGTCGACAACGGGCTACACCTTC; CDR3 protein: CASSESTTGYTF
clone size: few; D gene: TRBD1; J gene: TRBJ1-2; V gene: TRBV4-2; CDR3 DNA: TGTGCCAGCAGCCGAAGGGGGGGACAGGATAACTATGACCACACCTTC; CDR3 protein: CASSRRGGQDNYDHTF
clone size: many; D gene: .; J gene: TRBJ1-5; V gene: TRBV29-1; CDR3 DNA: TGCAGCGCAACCTCTCGGGGGAATCAGCCCCAGCATTTT; CDR3 protein: CSATSRGNQPQHF
clone size: .; D gene: TRBD1; J gene: TRBJ1-2; V gene: TRBV18; CDR3 DNA: TGTGCCAGCTCACCACGGACCCGGCCAGGGGGCTATGGCTACACCTTC; CDR3 protein: CASSPRTRPGGYGYTF
clone size: many; D gene: .; J gene: TRBJ2-7; V gene: TRBV30; CDR3 DNA: TGTGCCTGGAGTGTACTCGGACTCGCGGCGGGGCAGTACTTC; CDR3 protein: CAWSVLGLAAGQYF
clone size: many; D gene: .; J gene: TRBJ1-1; V gene: TRBV30; CDR3 DNA: TGTGCCTGGAACCTGGTGGGGGGTGCGGGGCTGAACACTGAAGCTTTCTTT; CDR3 protein: CAWNLVGGAGLNTEAFF
clone size: .; D gene: .; J gene: TRBJ2-2; V gene: TRBV28; CDR3 DNA: TGTGCCAGCATGACAGGTGAATTGAACACCGGGGAGCTGTTTTTT; CDR3 protein: CASMTGELNTGELFF
clone size: many; D gene: TRBD2; J gene: TRBJ2-3; V gene: TRBV12-5; CDR3 DNA: TGTGCTAGTGGTTTGATATGGGAGGGAAGGGGACCCGACACAGATACGCAGTATTTT; CDR3 protein: CASGLIWEGRGPDTDTQYF
clone size: .; D gene: TRBD2; J gene: TRBJ2-5; V gene: TRBV7-8; CDR3 DNA: TGTGCCAGCAGCCTCCCGGGACTAGCGGGAGGAAACCAAGAGACCCAGTACTTC; CDR3 protein: CASSLPGLAGGNQETQYF
clone size: .; D gene: .; J gene: TRBJ2-5; V gene: TRBV6-2/TRBV6-3; CDR3 DNA: TGTGCCAGCAGTGGCGGTAGCGGAGGACCTGGGGGGACCCAGTACTTC; CDR3 protein: CASSGGSGGPGGTQYF